The clone carrying this T cell receptor beta chain occurred many times. Ophthalmopathy-affected donors exhibited moderate-to-severe activity, CAS ≥3, NOSPECS ≥4, and duration under 3 months. These data are taken from a study of Graves' ophthalmopathy and Graves' hyperthyroidism. Transcripts of RNA were the source for amplifying TCR beta CDR3 regions. Amplification began with first-round RT-PCR using HTBI primers, then second-round multiplex PCR was performed. TCRdb reanalysed the multiplex PCR reads using MiXCR and keeps one entry per CDR3 protein. The data hold 200,000 to 250,000 distinct CDR3 sequences, with 20% to 25% observed a single time. V was shortened by 7 bases and J by 3 bases, with 18 bases between the two germline ends. This CDR3 has 15 residues.

The receptor was isolated from a woman aged 45-65 years with Graves' ophthalmopathy. This sequence joins TRBV12-3 or TRBV12-4 and TRBJ1-2; D perhaps matches TRBD1 (5 bases). What was sequenced was peripheral blood. The CDR3 bases are TGTGCCAGCACCCAGTCAGGGTTGGGAGACTATGGCTACACCTTC. It yields the protein CASTQSGLGDYGYTF.